Below, 8 T cell receptor beta chains from the same sample are listed, as sequenced in a study of CD8 T cells in Susac syndrome. Reverse transcription used roughly 0.45 to 1 ug RNA and random hexamers. TCRdb recomputed calls from the immunoSEQ multiplex PCR reads with MiXCR, one row per CDR3 protein. The sample lists around 200,000 distinct CDR3 sequences, approximately 95% occurring once. What was sequenced was CD4+ T cells from PBMCs. The origin of the receptors is a human donor in good health.

The chain uses TRBV29-1 and TRBJ2-5; 14 bases agree with TRBD2. The germline gives CDR1 SQVTM, CDR2 ANQGSEA. The ends lost 7 bases at V and 4 bases at J; junction bases unmatched: 20. The CDR3 is 19 residues long. In nucleotides, the CDR3 is TGCAGCGGTTCCCCCGTGGGGACTAGCGGGAGTTTATTTCCAGAGACCCAGTACTTC. Its translation is CSGSPVGTSGSLFPETQYF.

The chain recombines TRBV7-2 with TRBJ1-2; 8 bases fit TRBD1. This CDR3 contains 16 residues. The ends lost 1 base at V and 6 bases at J; junction bases unmatched: 10. CDR1 is SGHTA, CDR2 FQGNSA, per germline. The DNA of the CDR3 is TGTGCCAGCAGCTTAGAGCTCTACTCACAGGGGGATGGCTACACCTTC. Translated, it gives CASSLELYSQGDGYTF.

The rearrangement joins TRBV20-1 to TRBJ2-7; 13 nucleotides line up with TRBD2. Trimming removed 4 bases from V and 9 bases from J; junction bases left unmatched: 9. Germline V CDR1 and CDR2: DFQATT, SNEGSKA (reference sequence). The CDR3 length is 14 residues. CDR3 coding DNA: TGCAGTGCTATCTCCGGGACTAGCGGGACCGGGCAGTACGTC. The encoded protein is CSAISGTSGTGQYV.

The chain carries TRBV24-1 and TRBJ1-5, with D perhaps matching TRBD1 (5 bases). The CDR3 loop spans 14 amino acids. V lost 9 bases, J lost 6 bases, and 17 bases lay in between. In germline, CDR1 is KGHDR, CDR2 SFDVKD. CDR3 residues: CATAERGVSQPQHF. CDR3 bases: TGTGCCACCGCGGAACGGGGGGTGAGTCAGCCCCAGCATTTT.

The CDR3 loop is CASSLRPSYEQYV. CDR3 DNA: TGTGCCAGCAGCTTGCGGCCTTCCTACGAGCAGTACGTC. This chain uses TRBV5-4 with TRBJ2-7; D call uncertain. This CDR3 region has 13 residues. Germline lookup yields CDR1 SGHNT and CDR2 YYREEE (reference sequence). Trimming pared 1 base from V and 1 base from J, leaving 6 bases between.

The CDR3 region is CATSSLNQPQHF. The CDR3 DNA reads as TGTGCCACCAGCAGCCTTAATCAGCCCCAGCATTTT. The genes are TRBV15 and TRBJ1-5; D not resolved. V was trimmed by 3 bases and J by 4 bases, leaving 4 bases between them. The CDR3 sequence is 12 residues long. CDR1 is LNHNV and CDR2 is YYDKDF in the germline V gene (reference sequence).

The gene calls are TRBV5-1 and TRBJ1-5; TRBD1 matches at 8 bases. This CDR3 region has 15 residues. Germline V gene data show CDR1 as SGHRS and CDR2 as YFSETQ. V lost 0 bases, J lost 6 bases, and 5 bases stayed unmatched. The CDR3 sequence: CASSLETGVRQPQHF. The CDR3 nucleotides read TGCGCCAGCAGCTTGGAGACAGGGGTTCGTCAGCCCCAGCATTTT. The whole variable domain, filled in from reference TRBV5-1 and TRBJ1-5, reads KAGVTQTPRYLIKTRGQQVTLSCSPISGHRSVSWYQQTPGQGLQFLFEYFSETQRNKGNFPGRFSGRQFSNSRSEMNVSTLELGDSALYLCASSLETGVRQPQHFGDGTRLSIL.

V gene TRBV29-1 combines with J gene TRBJ2-2; tentative D call: TRBD2 (6 bases). In germline, CDR1 is SQVTM, CDR2 ANQGSEA. This CDR3 contains 14 residues. Between the trimmed V and J ends, which lost 5 bases and 2 bases, there was a span of 12 bases. DNA for the CDR3: TGCAGCGTTTCCGGCGGGATAAACACCGGGGAGCTGTTTTTT. This translates into CSVSGGINTGELFF.